This T cell receptor beta chain was identified during a study of T cell repertoires in aging, cancer and after chemotherapy. Multiplex touch-down PCR with TRB-A/B primers amplified rearranged V-D-J TRB sequences. Via MiXCR, TCRdb re-called the multiplex PCR reads, giving one row per CDR3 protein. The sample carries around 9,000 distinct CDR3 sequences, approximately 39% recorded once. With regard to this clonotype: Its specificity is not known.

The CDR3 is 18 amino acids. Germline CDR1 SGHRS, CDR2 YFSETQ. V trimming: 4 bases; J trimming: 0 bases; junction bases outside the gene matches: 12. General study results and limits: In cancer patients, declining TCR diversity with age involved lost richness and lost evenness.

TCR beta rearrangements were amplified from peripheral blood genomic DNA. The material sequenced was blood. The J gene is TRBJ2-2, the V gene TRBV5-1; 7 nucleotides agree with TRBD1. The TCR sequence derives from a human donor with a solid tumor. CDR3 loop: CASSPGTARTANTGELFF. Written as DNA, the CDR3 is TGCGCCAGCAGCCCTGGGACAGCGAGGACAGCGAACACCGGGGAGCTGTTTTTT.